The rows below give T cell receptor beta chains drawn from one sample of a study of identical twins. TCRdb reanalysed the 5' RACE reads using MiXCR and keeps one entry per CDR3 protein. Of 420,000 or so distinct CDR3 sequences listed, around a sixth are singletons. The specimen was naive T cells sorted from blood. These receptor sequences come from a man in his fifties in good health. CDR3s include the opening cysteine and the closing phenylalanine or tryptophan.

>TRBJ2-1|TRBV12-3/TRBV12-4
CASTPGTVGLDEQFF
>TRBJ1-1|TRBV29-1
CSVSAALMNTEAFF
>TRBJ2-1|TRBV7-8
CASSSEWRVYNEQFF
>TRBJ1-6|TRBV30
CAWSRQSSPLHF
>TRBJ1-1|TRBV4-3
CATPWNTEAFF
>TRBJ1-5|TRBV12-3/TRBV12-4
CASSSSGGNQPQHF
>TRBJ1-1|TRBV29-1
CSVVGRVNTEAFF
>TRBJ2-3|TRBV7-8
CASVGAGGTDTQYF
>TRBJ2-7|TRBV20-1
CSANRYPPTSSYEQYF
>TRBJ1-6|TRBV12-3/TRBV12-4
CASSWRGDNSPLHF
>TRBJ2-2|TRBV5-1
CASSPLAGNTGELFF
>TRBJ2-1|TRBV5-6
CASSSTSGINEQFF
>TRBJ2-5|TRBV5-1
CASDTGTGETQYF
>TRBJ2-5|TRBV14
CASSQGPGQGRETQYF
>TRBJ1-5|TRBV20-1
CSARDLVGGGDQPQHF
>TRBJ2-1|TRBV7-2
CASSIASGGFNEQFF
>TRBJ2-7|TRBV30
CAWSVYLWSGVGDGVNEQYF
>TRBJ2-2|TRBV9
CASLPGQKNTGELFF
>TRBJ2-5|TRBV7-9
CASSHLETQYF
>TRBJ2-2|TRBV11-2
CASSFGTGWGELFF
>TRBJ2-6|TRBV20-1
CSARDTGGSGANVLTF
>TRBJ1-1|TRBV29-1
CSASGDMNTEAFF
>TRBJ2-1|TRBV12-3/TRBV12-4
CASSLRTLAGGNIYGNEQFF
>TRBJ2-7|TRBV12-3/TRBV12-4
CASSLTDVPSYEQYF
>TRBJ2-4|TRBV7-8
CASTLQIWAKNIQYF
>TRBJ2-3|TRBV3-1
CASSQGRGSDTQYF
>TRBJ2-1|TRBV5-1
CASSLRGGGYNEQFF
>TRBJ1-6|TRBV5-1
CASSLEPNSPLHF
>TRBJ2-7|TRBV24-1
CATSDSRTGTYEQYF
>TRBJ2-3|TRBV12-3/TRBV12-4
CASAPGDSTDTQYF
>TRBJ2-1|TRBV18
CASSPTGFYNEQFF
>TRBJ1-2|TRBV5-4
CASSLERGRGRQGYTF
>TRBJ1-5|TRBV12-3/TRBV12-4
CASSPEANQPQHF
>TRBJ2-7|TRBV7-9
CASGAQRQYYEQYF
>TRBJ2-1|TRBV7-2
CASSSWGNEQFF
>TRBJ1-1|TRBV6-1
CASSGTTYTEAFF
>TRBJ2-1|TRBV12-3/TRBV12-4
CASSLTSGRGEQFF
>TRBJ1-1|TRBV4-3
CASSQAHWDSPNTEAFF
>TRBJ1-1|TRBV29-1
CSVGTQTGNTEAFF
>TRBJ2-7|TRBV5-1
CASSPFTSGYEQYF
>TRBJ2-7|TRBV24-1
CATSDPDRLASYEQYF
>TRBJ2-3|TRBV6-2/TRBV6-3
CASSPDRALLTDTQYF
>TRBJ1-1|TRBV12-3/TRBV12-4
CASSGRTGVNTEAFF
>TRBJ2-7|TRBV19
CASSLRDSYEQYF
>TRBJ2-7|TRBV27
CASSRDIYSYEQYF
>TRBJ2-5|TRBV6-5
CASSHRGGETQYF
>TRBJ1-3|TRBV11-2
CASSLGGFGNTIYF
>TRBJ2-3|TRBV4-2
CASSQEGVSGTDTQYF
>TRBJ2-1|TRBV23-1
CASSQPDRGSYNEQFF
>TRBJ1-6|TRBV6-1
CASRPGLYNSPLHF
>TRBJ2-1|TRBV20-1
CSAIMVAGNWGDEQFF
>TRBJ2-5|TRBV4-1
CASSRRPTGETQYF
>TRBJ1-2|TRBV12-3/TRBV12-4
CASRMGGRYNYGYTF
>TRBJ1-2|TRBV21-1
CASSPPAGGNYGYTF
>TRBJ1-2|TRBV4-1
CASSQARNRESYGYTF
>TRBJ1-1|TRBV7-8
CASSPLSGGSGTEAFF
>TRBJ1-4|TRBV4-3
CASSQGGANMEKLFF
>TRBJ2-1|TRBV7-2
CASSSSWTSVNEQFF
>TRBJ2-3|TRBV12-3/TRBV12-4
CASSFFESTDTQYF